This T cell receptor beta chain stems from a study of beta chain features in type 1 diabetes. The germline V and J ends were trimmed by 5 bases and 2 bases, with 9 bases remaining between them. The CDR3 spans 13 residues. CDR1 is SGHTA and CDR2 is FQGTGA in the germline V gene. The study reverse transcribed the entire isolated RNA, so it sequenced expressed TCRB transcripts. Assay used: immunoSEQ multiplex PCR; TCRdb lists only in-frame clones, some missing. The sample records 300,000 to 400,000 clones, roughly 13% being singletons. In this sample, this clone turned up a few times. What it recognizes is unknown. Study outcomes and limitations: PCR might preferentially amplify shorter templates, equally in patients and controls. A moderate, significant TCRB CDR3 shortening appeared in type 1 diabetes across four CD4+ subsets.

The receptor was derived from a woman younger than 35 with type 1 diabetes. This chain links TRBV7-3 with TRBJ1-1, with D perhaps TRBD1 (5 bases). Sample: naive CD4+ T cells from blood. The CDR3 protein is CASSIGQNTEAFF. CDR3 in DNA: TGTGCCAGCAGCATAGGACAAAACACTGAAGCTTTCTTT. The complete variable domain, with remaining parts taken from reference TRBV7-3 and TRBJ1-1, reads GAGVSQTPSNKVTEKGKYVELRCDPISGHTALYWYRQSLGQGPEFLIYFQGTGAADDSGLPNDRFFAVRPEGSVSTLKIQRTERGDSAVYLCASSIGQNTEAFFGQGTRLTVV.